The 28 T cell receptor beta chains in this list originate from one sample, sequenced in a study of cytomegalovirus exposure and HLA in healthy donors. The table came from immunoSEQ multiplex PCR; TCRdb's copy has only in-frame clones and leaves some out. The sample has around 120,000 clones, around 88% seen once; the top ten hold approximately 2%. The sequencing input was PBMCs. These receptor sequences come from a man in his late teens or twenties in good health and CMV-seronegative.

The chain joins TRBV5-4 to TRBJ2-7, with D tentatively TRBD2 (5 bases). This CDR3 contains 15 residues. V was shortened by 2 bases and J by 2 bases, with 14 bases between the two germline ends. Germline assignment: CDR1 SGHNT and CDR2 YYREEE (reference sequence). CDR3 in DNA: TGTGCCAGCAGCTTTGGCGGGCCTGGCGCCTACGAGCAGTACTTC. As protein: CASSFGGPGAYEQYF. Full variable domain (remainder filled in from reference TRBV5-4 and TRBJ2-7): ETGVTQSPTHLIKTRGQQVTLRCSSQSGHNTVSWYQQALGQGPQFIFQYYREEENGRGNFPPRFSGLQFPNYSSELNVNALELDDSALYLCASSFGGPGAYEQYFGPGTRLTVT.

The V and J genes are TRBV19 and TRBJ2-7, with 7 bases fitting TRBD1. Trimming took 5 bases from V and 2 from J; bases not matched to a gene: 12. Germline CDR1 and CDR2: LNHDA and SQIVND (reference sequence). The CDR3 is 16 amino acids. CDR3 protein: CASSPIDRALTYEQYF. In DNA, the CDR3 is TGTGCCAGTAGTCCGATCGACAGGGCATTGACCTACGAGCAGTACTTC.

The chain has TRBV20-1 and TRBJ2-3, with 10 bases aligning to TRBD2. V lost 8 bases to trimming and J lost 5 bases; unmatched junction nucleotides: 1. Per germline, CDR1 DFQATT and CDR2 SNEGSKA (reference sequence). The CDR3 loop spans 11 amino acids. CDR3 sequence reads: CSSGRVDTQYF. The CDR3 coding sequence is TGCAGTAGCGGGAGGGTAGATACGCAGTATTTT.

V gene TRBV23-1 combines with J gene TRBJ2-2, with D unresolved. TRBV23-1 is recorded as an ORF, its role being uncertain. The CDR3 spans 13 residues. The V end lost 1 base, the J end lost 7 bases, and 7 bases lay between the germline ends. The DNA for the CDR3 is TGCGCCAGCAGTCAATATGAGGTCGGGGAGCTGTTTTTT. Translation: CASSQYEVGELFF.

V gene TRBV30 combines with J gene TRBJ2-7, with D possibly matching TRBD1 (5 bases). Trimming removed 2 bases from V and 5 bases from J, with 16 bases in between. Germline V gene data show CDR1 as GTSNPN and CDR2 as SVGIG (reference sequence). The length of the CDR3 is 14 residues. The CDR3 DNA is TGTGCCTGGAGTTTGGGTCAGGGTGTCAACGAGCAGTACTTC. Translating gives CAWSLGQGVNEQYF. Drawing the rest from reference TRBV30 and TRBJ2-7, the complete variable domain is SQTIHQWPATLVQPVGSPLSLECTVEGTSNPNLYWYRQAAGRGLQLLFYSVGIGQISSEVPQNLSASRPQDRQFILSSKKLLLSDSGFYLCAWSLGQGVNEQYFGPGTRLTVT.

The rearrangement uses TRBV10-2 and TRBJ1-3, with 8 bases matching TRBD1. V was clipped by 7 bases and J by 4 bases; unmatched bases: 9. Germline CDR1 reads WSHSY; CDR2 reads SAAADI. There are 15 residues in the CDR3. CDR3 bases: TGCGCCAGCAAACAGACAGGGGCGGACGGAAACACCATATATTTT. It is translated as CASKQTGADGNTIYF.

The J gene is TRBJ2-7, the V gene TRBV12-5, with a weak D call TRBD2 (5 bases). This CDR3 spans 12 amino acids. Deletions cut 0 bases from V and 6 bases from J, with 6 bases between. CDR1 and CDR2 from the germline V gene are LGHNT and FRNRAP. The CDR3 DNA sequence: TGTGCTAGTGGTTTGGTACGGGGCGAGCAGTACTTC. It specifies CASGLVRGEQYF.

The chain joins TRBV4-1 to TRBJ1-1, with D perhaps TRBD1 (6 bases). Germline CDR1 and CDR2: MGHRA and YSYEKL. This CDR3 comprises 14 residues. The germline V and J ends were trimmed by 2 bases and 3 bases, with 10 bases remaining between them. The CDR3 protein is CASSQTGLDTEAFF. In DNA form, the CDR3 reads TGCGCCAGCAGCCAAACAGGGTTGGACACTGAAGCTTTCTTT.

This chain links TRBV29-1 with TRBJ2-7; 7 bases are a match to TRBD1. Germline lookup yields CDR1 SQVTM and CDR2 ANQGSEA. The CDR3 extends over 12 amino acids. V shed 4 bases and J 6 bases; nucleotides not matched to a gene: 6. In DNA, the CDR3 is TGCAGCGTTGTCAGGGGGTCGGGCGAGCAGTACTTC. This translates into CSVVRGSGEQYF.

The rearrangement uses TRBV28 and TRBJ2-1; TRBD2 might be the D (6 bases). The germline V gene has CDR1 MDHEN and CDR2 SYDVKM. V lost 1 base and J 5 bases, leaving 6 bases between the germline ends. This CDR3 is built from 13 residues. The CDR3 DNA is TGTGCCAGCAGTTTATCTAGCGACAATGAGCAGTTCTTC. Its translation is CASSLSSDNEQFF.

The chain combines TRBV4-2 with TRBJ2-2; 10 bases align to TRBD2. Germline V gives CDR1 LGHNA, CDR2 YNFKEQ. The CDR3 runs to 16 residues. V lost 7 bases and J lost 1; bases outside the gene matches: 6. The CDR3 protein is CASKISSGRNTGELFF. DNA of the CDR3: TGTGCCAGCAAGATTTCTAGCGGGAGGAACACCGGGGAGCTGTTTTTT.

V is TRBV18 and J is TRBJ1-2; the match to TRBD1 covers 7 bases. V lost 3 bases, J lost 4 bases, and 8 bases stayed unmatched. CDR1 and CDR2 (germline): KGHSH, LQKENI. CDR3 length: 15 amino acids. The CDR3 nucleotides read TGTGCCAGCTCACCGAGGGACAGTCTGTCCTATGGCTACACCTTC. Translation: CASSPRDSLSYGYTF.

This clone has only a few counts. The genes are TRBV6-5 and TRBJ2-7; D is unclear. CDR1 and CDR2 (germline): MNHEY, SVGAGI. Trimming removed 2 bases at V and 7 bases at J, with 6 bases between. The CDR3 extends over 11 amino acids. This chain's CDR3 is CASSYLNEQYF. Here the CDR3 DNA reads TGTGCCAGCAGTTACCTTAATGAGCAGTACTTC.

This chain connects TRBV7-2 to TRBJ2-7; TRBD2 is a possible D gene (6 bases). The V gene lost 4 bases and the J gene lost 1 base, with 14 bases spanning the gap. This CDR3 has 15 residues. CDR1 is SGHTA, CDR2 FQGNSA, per germline. CDR3 in amino acids: CASSSAGRPSYEQYF. The CDR3, as DNA: TGTGCCAGCAGCTCGGCGGGGAGACCTTCCTACGAGCAGTACTTC.

This rearrangement joins TRBV28 to TRBJ1-4; tentative D call: TRBD1 (5 bases). Deletions cut 3 bases from V and 7 bases from J, with 12 bases between. Germline V CDR1 and CDR2: MDHEN, SYDVKM. The CDR3 covers 14 residues. The CDR3 DNA follows: TGTGCCAGCAGTTTGGGGCAGGTTGGTGAAAAACTGTTTTTT. It encodes CASSLGQVGEKLFF.

The chain carries TRBV18 and TRBJ2-5; TRBD2 matches 8 bases. The junction had 12 bases not matched to a gene; V was cut back by 5 bases and J by 4 bases. The CDR3 is 16 residues long. Per germline, CDR1 KGHSH and CDR2 LQKENI. The CDR3 region has the DNA TGTGCCAGCTCAGATGGCCTTGGACTAGCCACAGAGACCCAGTACTTC. The encoded protein is CASSDGLGLATETQYF.

This clone was seen once. The gene calls are TRBV27 and TRBJ2-1, with a possible D match to TRBD1 (5 bases). Deletions cut 1 base from V and 3 bases from J, with 10 bases between. Germline V gives CDR1 MNHEY, CDR2 SMNVEV (reference sequence). The CDR3 is 15 residues long. The CDR3 sequence is CASSLLPGIYNEQFF. DNA for the CDR3: TGTGCCAGCAGTTTATTGCCAGGGATCTACAATGAGCAGTTCTTC.

The chain carries TRBV7-6 and TRBJ1-1; D may be TRBD1 (6 bases). The CDR3 is 15 residues long. CDR1 SGHVS and CDR2 FNYEAQ come from the germline V gene. V lost 1 base to trimming and J lost 2 bases, with 11 bases between them. The CDR3 reads CASSLDGTLNTEAFF. The CDR3 coding sequence is TGTGCCAGCAGCTTAGATGGGACACTTAACACTGAAGCTTTCTTT.

The chain carries TRBV5-6 and TRBJ2-2; TRBD2 aligns across 13 bases. This CDR3 contains 19 residues. Losses at the gene ends were 3 bases for V and 7 bases for J; bases not matched to a gene: 15. From germline, CDR1 is SGHDT and CDR2 YYEEEE. The CDR3 DNA reads as TGTGCCAGCAGCTCACTACTAGCGGGAGGGCCGTCGAGTGTCGGGGAGCTGTTTTTT. The encoded protein is CASSSLLAGGPSSVGELFF.

The chain recombines TRBV15 with TRBJ1-1; no clear D. The CDR3 is made up of 14 amino acids. From germline, CDR1 is LNHNV and CDR2 YYDKDF (reference sequence). V dropped 0 bases and J dropped 5 bases, with 10 bases sitting between them. This CDR3 is CATSRESSLTEAFF. As DNA, the CDR3 is TGTGCCACCAGCAGAGAATCTAGTTTGACTGAAGCTTTCTTT.

This clone turned up a few times. The rearrangement links TRBV5-1 to TRBJ1-5; no clear D gene. V was cut by 5 bases and J by 4 bases, with 13 bases left in between. This CDR3 spans 14 amino acids. Per the germline V gene, CDR1 is SGHRS and CDR2 is YFSETQ. This chain's CDR3 is CASREEGLNQPQHF. CDR3 sequence (DNA): TGCGCCAGCAGGGAGGAAGGCCTAAATCAGCCCCAGCATTTT.

V is TRBV14 and J is TRBJ2-3; TRBD2 matches at 10 bases. The germline V gene encodes CDR1 SGHDN and CDR2 FVKESK. This CDR3 is 17 amino acids long. J was trimmed by 3 bases and V by 1 base; bases with no gene match: 7. In nucleotides, the CDR3 is TGTGCCAGCAGCCAAGCGATCGGACTAGCGGCTACAGATACGCAGTATTTT. Encoded protein: CASSQAIGLAATDTQYF.

CDR3: CASSLDREVGGYTF. CDR3 DNA sequence: TGTGCCAGCAGCTTAGATCGTGAGGTCGGTGGCTACACCTTC. The genes are TRBV11-2 and TRBJ1-2; D is uncertain. CDR1 is SGHAT and CDR2 is FQNNGV in the germline V gene. CDR3 size: 14 residues. V was clipped by 0 bases and J by 7 bases, with 12 bases between them.

This rearrangement joins TRBV5-4 to TRBJ2-7; 9 positions agree with TRBD1. The V gene end was trimmed by 1 base and the J gene end by 0 bases; junction bases not matched to a gene: 2. The CDR3 has 15 amino acids. Germline lookup yields CDR1 SGHNT and CDR2 YYREEE (reference sequence). The DNA for the CDR3 is TGTGCCAGCAGCTTGCGGGACAGGGTCTCCTACGAGCAGTACTTC. This encodes CASSLRDRVSYEQYF.

The chain has TRBV4-3 and TRBJ2-7, with a weak D call TRBD2 (6 bases). This CDR3 is 14 amino acids long. Germline values: CDR1 LGHNA, CDR2 YSLEER. V lost 0 bases and J 4 bases, leaving 10 bases between the germline ends. The CDR3 DNA reads TGCGCCAGCAGCCAAGAACGAGCGGGTTACGAGCAGTACTTC. Protein product: CASSQERAGYEQYF.

This chain links TRBV21-1 with TRBJ2-5; TRBD1, the table's D call, lacks a check against the DNA. TRBV21-1 is a documented pseudogene. The CDR3 covers 15 residues. CDR3 DNA: TGTGCCACCCGGACATTATGCCCCCCGGGAGAGACCCAGTACTTC. Translating gives CATRTLCPPGETQYF.

V and J are TRBV27 and TRBJ1-5; perhaps TRBD1 as D (6 bases). Between the trimmed V and J ends, which lost 6 bases and 7 bases, there was a span of 16 bases. The germline gives CDR1 MNHEY, CDR2 SMNVEV (reference sequence). CDR3 length equals 14 residues. CDR3 coding DNA: TGTGCCAGCAGGCCCCCGGGGGGCAGACAGCCCCAGCATTTT. This encodes CASRPPGGRQPQHF.

DNA of the CDR3: TGTGCCACCAGCAGTGACAGAAAAGAGACCCAGTACTTC. Amino acid sequence: CATSSDRKETQYF. The V and J genes are TRBV15 and TRBJ2-5, with D possibly TRBD1 on 5 matching bases. V lost 3 bases to trimming and J lost 3 bases, with 8 bases between them. CDR1 LNHNV and CDR2 YYDKDF come from the germline V gene (reference sequence). The CDR3 has 13 amino acids.